This TCR beta chain comes out of a study of human T cells and chemical hapten exposure. The germline V gene has CDR1 SEHNR and CDR2 FQNEAQ (reference sequence). J was trimmed by 6 bases and V by 0 bases; bases with no gene match: 4. The CDR3 spans 14 residues. Individual cDNA molecules received unique molecular identifiers in the library. One entry per CDR3 protein, called by TCRdb with MiXCR from the RACE reads. Among some 90,000 distinct CDR3 sequences listed, 9.5% to 12% were seen once. Time point defined: patch test 2, 6 weeks after DPC sensitization. Treatment of the sample: therapeutic diphenylcyclopropenone sensitization with weekly scalp DPC. The table lists this clonotype with a few counts.

The J gene is TRBJ2-7, the V gene TRBV7-9, with 8 positions matching TRBD2. The input for sequencing was whole blood, taken in connection with sensitization to the hapten diphenylcyclopropenone (DPC). The source is a woman aged 40 to 50 with alopecia areata. Some clones in this sample may be carry-over from other donors' samples. CDR3 in amino acids: CASSLARAGGEQYF. The CDR3 DNA sequence: TGTGCCAGCAGCTTAGCGCGGGCGGGGGGCGAGCAGTACTTC.